This T cell receptor beta chain was profiled in a study of T cell changes during pregnancy in multiple sclerosis. Assay: immunoSEQ multiplex PCR; the TCRdb copy retains only in-frame clones and omits some. The data contain 19,000 or so clones, 88% of them singletons. Germline V gene lookup returns CDR1 SGHDN and CDR2 FVKESK. Losses at the gene ends were 4 bases for V and 9 bases for J; bases not matched to a gene: 6. This CDR3 has 15 amino acids. The gene calls are TRBV14 and TRBJ2-1, with TRBD2 matching 13 bases. The source material was CD4+ T cells from peripheral blood mononuclear cells, sampled in the first trimester of pregnancy. The receptor was derived from a female donor in good health, enrolled as a control in a pregnancy study. The CDR3 spells CASSRLAGGRGEQFF. CDR3 nucleotide sequence: TGTGCCAGCAGCCGACTAGCGGGAGGCCGGGGTGAGCAGTTCTTC.